Listed below are T cell receptor beta chains from one sample, sequenced in a study of T-cell memory formation after mild COVID-19. TCRdb ran MiXCR on the 5' RACE reads and lists one entry per CDR3 protein. The data show about half a million distinct CDR3 sequences, 15% to 20% seen once. Source material: PBMCs or a T cell subset sorted from them (not recorded which). Source of these receptors: an adult woman who had mild COVID-19 (a few samples of this study predate the infection). Cell type and time point are not known. Both conserved end residues are part of each CDR3. The D gene is left open where the match is weak. Part of the rows lack a size; the others show once, few, many or a class for expanded clones.

j_gene: TRBJ1-6
abundance: .
d_gene: TRBD1
v_gene: TRBV20-1
CDR3aa: CSARRDRGLFSSASDSPLHF
CDR3nt: TGCAGTGCTAGGCGGGACAGGGGGCTCTTTTCCTCTGCCTCCGATTCACCCCTCCACTTT

j_gene: TRBJ2-2
abundance: .
d_gene: TRBD1
v_gene: TRBV7-3
CDR3aa: CASSVGQGAGELFF
CDR3nt: TGTGCCAGCAGCGTGGGACAGGGAGCCGGGGAGCTGTTTTTT

j_gene: TRBJ2-1
abundance: once
d_gene: TRBD2
v_gene: TRBV9
CDR3aa: CASSVGEGGGRSDEQFF
CDR3nt: TGTGCCAGCAGCGTAGGAGAGGGCGGGGGGCGCTCGGATGAGCAGTTCTTC

j_gene: TRBJ1-1
abundance: few
d_gene: TRBD1
v_gene: TRBV12-3/TRBV12-4
CDR3aa: CASSPTKGQIFPGDTEAFF
CDR3nt: TGTGCCAGCAGTCCCACTAAGGGACAGATCTTCCCGGGGGACACTGAAGCTTTCTTT

j_gene: TRBJ1-1
abundance: few
d_gene: .
v_gene: TRBV11-2
CDR3aa: CASSFTGGALANTEAFF
CDR3nt: TGTGCCAGCAGCTTTACTGGGGGCGCGTTGGCAAACACTGAAGCTTTCTTT

j_gene: TRBJ2-7
abundance: few
d_gene: TRBD1
v_gene: TRBV10-3
CDR3aa: CAISPGQMTYEQYF
CDR3nt: TGTGCCATCAGTCCGGGACAGATGACCTACGAGCAGTACTTC

j_gene: TRBJ2-7
abundance: few
d_gene: .
v_gene: TRBV4-2
CDR3aa: CASSRLVADSPYEQYF
CDR3nt: TGTGCCAGCAGCCGGCTAGTAGCGGATTCTCCCTACGAGCAGTACTTC

j_gene: TRBJ1-1
abundance: .
d_gene: .
v_gene: TRBV4-1
CDR3aa: CASSQALPRGLVVNTEAFF
CDR3nt: TGCGCCAGCAGCCAAGCCCTCCCTAGGGGCCTCGTAGTGAACACTGAAGCTTTCTTT

j_gene: TRBJ1-1
abundance: .
d_gene: .
v_gene: TRBV12-3/TRBV12-4
CDR3aa: CASSLSGMNTEAFF
CDR3nt: TGTGCCAGCAGTTTGTCCGGAATGAACACTGAAGCTTTCTTT

j_gene: TRBJ2-7
abundance: few
d_gene: .
v_gene: TRBV20-1
CDR3aa: CSARTVSYEQYF
CDR3nt: TGCAGTGCTAGGACGGTTTCCTACGAGCAGTACTTC

j_gene: TRBJ2-7
abundance: few
d_gene: TRBD1
v_gene: TRBV6-6
CDR3aa: CASRQTGGKSYEQYF
CDR3nt: TGTGCCAGCAGGCAAACAGGGGGCAAGTCCTACGAGCAGTACTTC

j_gene: TRBJ1-2
abundance: few
d_gene: .
v_gene: TRBV6-5
CDR3aa: CASSPPAGSPNYGYTF
CDR3nt: TGTGCCAGCAGTCCCCCCGCGGGATCACCCAACTATGGCTACACCTTC

j_gene: TRBJ2-1
abundance: few
d_gene: .
v_gene: TRBV6-6
CDR3aa: CASRAPGHSSEQFF
CDR3nt: TGTGCCAGCAGAGCTCCGGGACATAGCAGTGAGCAGTTCTTC

j_gene: TRBJ2-4
abundance: .
d_gene: TRBD1
v_gene: TRBV20-1
CDR3aa: CSARDRAKNIQYF
CDR3nt: TGCAGTGCGAGGGACAGAGCCAAAAACATTCAGTACTTC

j_gene: TRBJ1-1
abundance: few
d_gene: .
v_gene: TRBV7-8
CDR3aa: CASSPRDGGTEAFF
CDR3nt: TGTGCCAGCAGCCCCAGGGACGGGGGCACTGAAGCTTTCTTT

j_gene: TRBJ2-7
abundance: .
d_gene: .
v_gene: TRBV6-2/TRBV6-3
CDR3aa: CASSATTYEQYF
CDR3nt: TGTGCCAGCAGTGCGACAACCTACGAGCAGTACTTC

j_gene: TRBJ2-3
abundance: .
d_gene: .
v_gene: TRBV7-2
CDR3aa: CASSLALAGDTQYF
CDR3nt: TGTGCCAGCAGCCTCGCTCTAGCTGGAGATACGCAGTATTTT

j_gene: TRBJ2-1
abundance: few
d_gene: .
v_gene: TRBV5-1
CDR3aa: CASSWGALTSYNEQFF
CDR3nt: TGCGCCAGCAGCTGGGGGGCACTTACCTCCTACAATGAGCAGTTCTTC

j_gene: TRBJ2-5
abundance: few
d_gene: .
v_gene: TRBV3-1
CDR3aa: CASSQGGTGQETQYF
CDR3nt: TGTGCCAGCAGCCAAGGCGGGACTGGACAAGAGACCCAGTACTTC

j_gene: TRBJ2-7
abundance: few
d_gene: .
v_gene: TRBV20-1
CDR3aa: CSTTRGRPYEQYF
CDR3nt: TGCAGTACCACTCGCGGCAGGCCCTACGAGCAGTACTTC

j_gene: TRBJ2-5
abundance: .
d_gene: .
v_gene: TRBV12-3/TRBV12-4
CDR3aa: CASSPSTAQTQYF
CDR3nt: TGTGCCAGCAGCCCCTCGACCGCTCAGACCCAGTACTTC

j_gene: TRBJ1-1
abundance: few
d_gene: TRBD1
v_gene: TRBV6-6
CDR3aa: CASRWDRGNTEAFF
CDR3nt: TGTGCCAGCAGGTGGGACAGGGGAAACACTGAAGCTTTCTTT

j_gene: TRBJ2-7
abundance: few
d_gene: .
v_gene: TRBV4-2
CDR3aa: CASSHPTGTGREQYF
CDR3nt: TGTGCCAGCAGCCATCCTACCGGGACGGGACGCGAGCAGTACTTC

j_gene: TRBJ2-7
abundance: many
d_gene: .
v_gene: TRBV5-1
CDR3aa: CASSLGQNSPQYF
CDR3nt: TGCGCCAGCAGCTTGGGACAGAACTCCCCGCAGTACTTC

j_gene: TRBJ2-1
abundance: few
d_gene: TRBD1
v_gene: TRBV15
CDR3aa: CATSVTGALDEQFF
CDR3nt: TGTGCCACCAGCGTGACAGGGGCGTTGGATGAGCAGTTCTTC

j_gene: TRBJ2-3
abundance: .
d_gene: .
v_gene: TRBV4-3
CDR3aa: CASSQEPRSTDTQYF
CDR3nt: TGCGCCAGCAGCCAAGAGCCACGCAGCACAGATACGCAGTATTTT

j_gene: TRBJ2-4
abundance: .
d_gene: .
v_gene: TRBV6-2/TRBV6-3
CDR3aa: CASSAQSKPYRENIQYF
CDR3nt: TGTGCCAGCAGTGCACAGAGCAAGCCGTACAGGGAAAACATTCAGTACTTC

j_gene: TRBJ2-5
abundance: few
d_gene: TRBD1
v_gene: TRBV29-1
CDR3aa: CSVEEAGGHTQYF
CDR3nt: TGCAGCGTTGAAGAAGCAGGGGGCCATACCCAGTACTTC

j_gene: TRBJ2-3
abundance: .
d_gene: .
v_gene: TRBV7-6
CDR3aa: CASSLARGRGGGTDTQYF
CDR3nt: TGTGCCAGCAGCTTAGCGCGGGGCCGCGGCGGGGGCACAGATACGCAGTATTTT

j_gene: TRBJ2-7
abundance: .
d_gene: .
v_gene: TRBV21-1
CDR3aa: CASTNERVAGTYEQYF
CDR3nt: TGTGCCAGCACCAACGAACGGGTAGCGGGTACCTACGAGCAGTACTTC

j_gene: TRBJ1-5
abundance: few
d_gene: .
v_gene: TRBV5-4
CDR3aa: CASSFQGEEQSQHF
CDR3nt: TGTGCCAGCAGCTTCCAGGGAGAGGAGCAGTCCCAGCATTTT

j_gene: TRBJ1-5
abundance: few
d_gene: .
v_gene: TRBV20-1
CDR3aa: CSARDGGRQPQHF
CDR3nt: TGCAGTGCTAGAGATGGGGGTCGTCAGCCCCAGCATTTT

j_gene: TRBJ2-7
abundance: .
d_gene: TRBD1
v_gene: TRBV9
CDR3aa: CASSPQDRGLVEQYF
CDR3nt: TGTGCCAGCAGCCCCCAGGACAGGGGGCTTGTCGAGCAGTACTTC

j_gene: TRBJ2-2
abundance: .
d_gene: .
v_gene: TRBV3-1
CDR3aa: CASSQAPTGELFF
CDR3nt: TGTGCCAGCAGCCAAGCTCCCACCGGGGAGCTGTTTTTT

j_gene: TRBJ2-3
abundance: few
d_gene: .
v_gene: TRBV6-2/TRBV6-3
CDR3aa: CASSYFPTDTQYF
CDR3nt: TGTGCCAGCAGTTACTTTCCCACAGATACGCAGTATTTT

j_gene: TRBJ1-5
abundance: few
d_gene: .
v_gene: TRBV4-1
CDR3aa: CASSQALTEPQHF
CDR3nt: TGCGCCAGCAGCCAAGCTCTAACTGAGCCCCAGCATTTT

j_gene: TRBJ2-1
abundance: .
d_gene: .
v_gene: TRBV5-5
CDR3aa: CASSFLSARDSYNEQFF
CDR3nt: TGTGCCAGCAGCTTCTTATCAGCACGGGACTCCTACAATGAGCAGTTCTTC

j_gene: TRBJ2-3
abundance: few
d_gene: .
v_gene: TRBV5-1
CDR3aa: CASSLRSYSQRAPGDTQYF
CDR3nt: TGCGCCAGCAGCTTGAGAAGCTATAGCCAGCGGGCTCCAGGGGATACGCAGTATTTT

j_gene: TRBJ2-7
abundance: few
d_gene: .
v_gene: TRBV4-3
CDR3aa: CASSRFDGGDSYEQYF
CDR3nt: TGCGCCAGCAGCCGCTTCGATGGGGGTGACTCCTACGAGCAGTACTTC

j_gene: TRBJ2-7
abundance: few
d_gene: .
v_gene: TRBV5-1
CDR3aa: CASSSPGRNYEQYF
CDR3nt: TGCGCCAGCAGCTCGCCTGGACGGAACTACGAGCAGTACTTC

j_gene: TRBJ2-3
abundance: .
d_gene: TRBD2
v_gene: TRBV12-3/TRBV12-4
CDR3aa: CASSFAGGRTDTQYF
CDR3nt: TGTGCCAGCAGTTTCGCGGGGGGGCGCACAGATACGCAGTATTTT

j_gene: TRBJ2-5
abundance: many
d_gene: TRBD1
v_gene: TRBV7-7
CDR3aa: CASSPTGGGETQYF
CDR3nt: TGTGCCAGCAGCCCGACAGGGGGCGGAGAGACCCAGTACTTC

j_gene: TRBJ2-1
abundance: few
d_gene: TRBD2
v_gene: TRBV6-2/TRBV6-3
CDR3aa: CASSYVLLAGGINNEQFF
CDR3nt: TGTGCCAGCAGTTACGTCCTCCTAGCGGGAGGGATTAACAATGAGCAGTTCTTC

j_gene: TRBJ2-3
abundance: many
d_gene: .
v_gene: TRBV5-1
CDR3aa: CASSLAPWSTDTQYF
CDR3nt: TGCGCCAGCAGCTTGGCCCCCTGGAGCACAGATACGCAGTATTTT

j_gene: TRBJ1-2
abundance: once
d_gene: .
v_gene: TRBV4-3
CDR3aa: CASTLIDSGRAYGYTF
CDR3nt: TGCGCCAGCACCCTCATCGATTCGGGGCGGGCGTATGGCTACACCTTC

j_gene: TRBJ2-7
abundance: .
d_gene: .
v_gene: TRBV6-1
CDR3aa: CASSTQVVGVYEQYF
CDR3nt: TGTGCCAGCAGTACACAGGTGGTGGGAGTCTACGAGCAGTACTTC

j_gene: TRBJ2-1
abundance: few
d_gene: TRBD2
v_gene: TRBV20-1
CDR3aa: CSAGGPRWTSAYNEQFF
CDR3nt: TGCAGTGCTGGGGGACCCCGGTGGACTAGCGCGTACAATGAGCAGTTCTTC

j_gene: TRBJ1-2
abundance: few
d_gene: .
v_gene: TRBV7-3
CDR3aa: CASSLTGVGYTF
CDR3nt: TGTGCCAGCAGCTTAACAGGTGTTGGCTACACCTTC

j_gene: TRBJ2-3
abundance: few
d_gene: .
v_gene: TRBV9
CDR3aa: CASSARLRSRGSDTQYF
CDR3nt: TGTGCCAGCAGCGCCCGACTGCGAAGTAGAGGGTCAGATACGCAGTATTTT

j_gene: TRBJ2-6
abundance: few
d_gene: TRBD1
v_gene: TRBV4-1
CDR3aa: CASSQGHRGRETGANVLTF
CDR3nt: TGCGCCAGCAGCCAAGGGCACAGGGGGCGCGAGACTGGGGCCAACGTCCTGACTTTC

j_gene: TRBJ2-1
abundance: few
d_gene: .
v_gene: TRBV6-2/TRBV6-3
CDR3aa: CASSYSPDRGGEQFF
CDR3nt: TGTGCCAGCAGTTACTCTCCGGACCGAGGGGGTGAGCAGTTCTTC

j_gene: TRBJ2-7
abundance: .
d_gene: TRBD2
v_gene: TRBV12-3/TRBV12-4
CDR3aa: CASISPRGNLAEQYF
CDR3nt: TGTGCCAGCATCTCCCCGCGGGGGAACTTAGCCGAGCAGTACTTC

j_gene: TRBJ2-7
abundance: few
d_gene: .
v_gene: TRBV11-2
CDR3aa: CASSFRAPPYEQYF
CDR3nt: TGTGCCAGCAGCTTCCGGGCTCCCCCATACGAGCAGTACTTC

j_gene: TRBJ2-1
abundance: few
d_gene: .
v_gene: TRBV6-5
CDR3aa: CASSSNFPVPYNEQFF
CDR3nt: TGTGCCAGCAGTTCCAACTTCCCAGTCCCCTACAATGAGCAGTTCTTC

j_gene: TRBJ2-5
abundance: many
d_gene: .
v_gene: TRBV7-2
CDR3aa: CASSLNSRWAETQYF
CDR3nt: TGTGCCAGCAGCTTAAATTCTCGGTGGGCAGAGACCCAGTACTTC

j_gene: TRBJ1-1
abundance: few
d_gene: .
v_gene: TRBV7-9
CDR3aa: CASSLSTGYSEAFF
CDR3nt: TGTGCCAGCAGCTTATCCACAGGATATAGTGAAGCTTTCTTT

j_gene: TRBJ2-3
abundance: .
d_gene: TRBD1
v_gene: TRBV7-9
CDR3aa: CASSLYNDRGTDTQYF
CDR3nt: TGTGCCAGCAGCTTATACAACGACAGGGGGACAGATACGCAGTATTTT

j_gene: TRBJ2-3
abundance: .
d_gene: .
v_gene: TRBV3-1
CDR3aa: CASSQVFDTQYF
CDR3nt: TGTGCCAGCAGCCAAGTGTTCGATACGCAGTATTTT

j_gene: TRBJ1-3
abundance: .
d_gene: .
v_gene: TRBV30
CDR3aa: CAWGMAGNTIYF
CDR3nt: TGTGCCTGGGGGATGGCTGGAAACACCATATATTTT

j_gene: TRBJ2-7
abundance: .
d_gene: .
v_gene: TRBV3-1
CDR3aa: CASSQVSIRTEYEQYF
CDR3nt: TGTGCCAGCAGCCAAGTCAGCATACGGACGGAGTACGAGCAGTACTTC